This TCR beta chain was captured by sequencing in a study of post-analysis software for immune sequencing data (dated by TCRdb to the mid-2010s). Regarding the research as a whole: Recorded disease courses included relapsing-remitting, secondary progressive and progressive-relapsing multiple sclerosis, with some patients lacking subtype annotation. The patient repertoires were compared against about 10 previously published healthy control repertoires obtained from donors aged about 6 to 28 years. A subset of samples was prepared in parallel using single-end sample barcoding, then pooled and co-amplified after Illumina adapter ligation.

Library construction relied on PCR. Sequencer: Illumina HiSeq 2500. Unique molecular identifiers were incorporated into TCR beta cDNA libraries to reduce PCR and sequencing biases. Approximately 500,000 cDNA molecules were obtained per 1 to 10 million input T cells, so each molecule approximated one T cell. The same protocol used for the earlier healthy control dataset was applied to prepare and sequence the patient libraries. Within a given batch, samples were prepared together, multiplexed and sequenced on the same HiSeq lane. In the authors' own workflow: Raw barcoded reads were processed with MIGEC, and single-read molecular identifier groups were discarded before consensus assembly and CDR3 extraction. VDJtools was used for post-analysis of the clonotype tables, with diversity normalized by down-sampling every dataset to the smallest sample size. In repertoire overlap clustering, CDR3 amino acid sequences, but not nucleotide sequences, were matched to correct batch-related cross-sample contamination. TCRdb ran its own pipeline on the public reads, namely fastp trimming at Q25 and MiXCR clone calling, and kept in-frame beta chains. One record per CDR3 amino acid sequence lists the most common genes and DNA. These V and J calls derive from TCRdb rather than the authors' analysis. In this sample the table shows roughly 700,000 distinct CDR3 sequences, approximately 30% of which occur a single time. Around 0.56% of the sample comes from the top ten.

What the authors observed across the whole study: Patients showed significantly higher frequencies than controls for roughly 5 TRBV segments, among them TRBV5-6, TRBV5-1 and TRBV20-1. The multiple sclerosis patient group was slightly younger than the control group. Normalized Chao1 diversity was significantly lower in multiple sclerosis patients than controls, suggesting substantial peripheral T-cell clonal expansion. When samples were clustered directly using the F measure, samples prepared in the same batch co-clustered strongly, which prompted a batch-effect correction.

For CDR1 and CDR2, the germline V gene lists MNHEY and SVGEGT. V was cut back by 8 bases and J by 0 bases, leaving a gap of 18 bases between them. From the cysteine up to the phenylalanine, the CDR3 has a length of 16 residues. Only the CDR3 DNA stays, 48 bases, in frame from base 1. TCR beta repertoires were profiled from peripheral blood of 10 to 15 young patients with multiple sclerosis to demonstrate the VDJtools post-analysis software. Multiple sclerosis patients were children and adolescents aged 6 to 15 years. A word on this clonotype: Its target antigen remains unknown. One base away there is no much larger clone; base qualities are not given.

This sequence originates from a girl aged 10-17 years with multiple sclerosis. The receptor chain draws on TRBV6-2 or TRBV6-3 and TRBJ2-3; the D gene is possibly TRBD1 or TRBD2, each agreeing over 5 bases. Sequencing was done on a sample of blood. The bases are TGTGCCAGCCACCGAAGCAAGTGGGGGAGCACAGATACGCAGTATTTT. Translated, this gives CASHRSKWGSTDTQYF.